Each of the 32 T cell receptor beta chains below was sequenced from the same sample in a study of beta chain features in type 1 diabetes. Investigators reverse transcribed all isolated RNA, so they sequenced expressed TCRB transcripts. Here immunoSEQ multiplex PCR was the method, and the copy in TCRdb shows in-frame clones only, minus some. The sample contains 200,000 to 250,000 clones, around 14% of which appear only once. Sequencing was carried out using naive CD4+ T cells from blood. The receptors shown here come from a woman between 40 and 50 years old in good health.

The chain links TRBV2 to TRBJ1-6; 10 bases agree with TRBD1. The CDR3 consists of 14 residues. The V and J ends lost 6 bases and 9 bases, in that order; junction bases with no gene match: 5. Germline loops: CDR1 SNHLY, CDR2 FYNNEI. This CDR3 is CASRGQGISSPLHF. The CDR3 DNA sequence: TGTGCCAGCAGGGGACAGGGGATAAGTTCACCCCTCCACTTT. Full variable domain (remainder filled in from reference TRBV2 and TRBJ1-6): EPEVTQTPSHQVTQMGQEVILRCVPISNHLYFYWYRQILGQKVEFLVSFYNNEISEKSEIFDDQFSVERPDGSNFTLKIRSTKLEDSAMYFCASRGQGISSPLHFGNGTRLTVT.

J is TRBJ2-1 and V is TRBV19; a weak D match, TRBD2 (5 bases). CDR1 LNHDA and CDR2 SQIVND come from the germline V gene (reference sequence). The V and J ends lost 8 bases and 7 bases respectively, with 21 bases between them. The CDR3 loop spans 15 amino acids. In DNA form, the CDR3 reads TGTGCCAGTGAGGGTTCAGCTTACGCCAGGAATGAGCAGTTCTTC. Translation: CASEGSAYARNEQFF.

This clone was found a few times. As DNA, the CDR3 is TGTGCCAGCAGCTTATTGGCACTAGCGGGGGAGACCCAGTACTTC. Translating it yields CASSLLALAGETQYF. The chain uses TRBV11-1 and TRBJ2-5, with 10 bases fitting TRBD2. Germline V gene lookup returns CDR1 SGHAT and CDR2 FQDESV (reference sequence). With V trimmed by 2 bases and J by 5 bases, 5 bases remained unmatched. The CDR3 sequence is 15 residues long. Based on the CDR3 plus reference TRBV11-1 and TRBJ2-5, the full variable domain is EAEVAQSPRYKITEKSQAVAFWCDPISGHATLYWYRQILGQGPELLVQFQDESVVDDSQLPKDRFSAERLKGVDSTLKIQPAELGDSAMYLCASSLLALAGETQYFGPGTRLLVL.

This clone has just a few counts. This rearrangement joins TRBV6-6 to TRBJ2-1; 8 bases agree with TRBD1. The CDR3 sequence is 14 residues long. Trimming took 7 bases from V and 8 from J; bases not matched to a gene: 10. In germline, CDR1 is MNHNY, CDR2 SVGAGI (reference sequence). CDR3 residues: CASNDPGGFDEQFF. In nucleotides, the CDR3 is TGTGCCAGCAACGACCCAGGGGGCTTCGATGAGCAGTTCTTC.

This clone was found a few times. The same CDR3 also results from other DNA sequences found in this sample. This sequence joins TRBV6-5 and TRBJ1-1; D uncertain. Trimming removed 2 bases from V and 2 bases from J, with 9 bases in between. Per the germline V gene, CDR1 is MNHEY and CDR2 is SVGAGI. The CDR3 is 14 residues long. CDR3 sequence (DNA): TGTGCCAGCAGTTACGGCGGTAGCAACACTGAAGCTTTCTTT. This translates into CASSYGGSNTEAFF.

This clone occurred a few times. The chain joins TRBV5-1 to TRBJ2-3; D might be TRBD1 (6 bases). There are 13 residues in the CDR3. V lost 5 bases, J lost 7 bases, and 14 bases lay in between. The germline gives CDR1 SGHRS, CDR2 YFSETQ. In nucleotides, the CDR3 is TGCGCCAGCAGACGGACAGCCGATTATACGCAGTATTTT. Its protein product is CASRRTADYTQYF.

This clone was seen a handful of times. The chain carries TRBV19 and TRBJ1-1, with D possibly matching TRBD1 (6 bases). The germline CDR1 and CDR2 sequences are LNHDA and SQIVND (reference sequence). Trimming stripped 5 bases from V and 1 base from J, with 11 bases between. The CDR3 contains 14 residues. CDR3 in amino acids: CASSLQGGNTEAFF. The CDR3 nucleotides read TGTGCCAGTAGTTTACAGGGCGGGAACACTGAAGCTTTCTTT.

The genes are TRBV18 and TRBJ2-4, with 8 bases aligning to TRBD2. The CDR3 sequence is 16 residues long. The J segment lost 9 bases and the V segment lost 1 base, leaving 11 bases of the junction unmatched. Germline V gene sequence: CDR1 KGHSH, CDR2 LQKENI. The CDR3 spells CASSPRVAGGFGIQYF. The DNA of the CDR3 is TGTGCCAGCTCACCACGAGTTGCGGGGGGCTTCGGCATTCAGTACTTC.

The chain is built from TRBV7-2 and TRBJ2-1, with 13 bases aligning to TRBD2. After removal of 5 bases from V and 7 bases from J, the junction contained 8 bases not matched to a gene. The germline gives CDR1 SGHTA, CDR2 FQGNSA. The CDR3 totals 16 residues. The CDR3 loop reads CASSRELAGGPNEQFF. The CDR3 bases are TGTGCCAGCAGCCGTGAACTAGCGGGGGGGCCGAATGAGCAGTTCTTC.

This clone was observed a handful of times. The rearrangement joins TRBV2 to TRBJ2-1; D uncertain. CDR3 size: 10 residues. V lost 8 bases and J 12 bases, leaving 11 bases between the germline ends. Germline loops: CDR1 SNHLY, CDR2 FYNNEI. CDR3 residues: CASASTRQFF. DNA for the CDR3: TGTGCCAGCGCTAGTACGAGGCAGTTCTTC.

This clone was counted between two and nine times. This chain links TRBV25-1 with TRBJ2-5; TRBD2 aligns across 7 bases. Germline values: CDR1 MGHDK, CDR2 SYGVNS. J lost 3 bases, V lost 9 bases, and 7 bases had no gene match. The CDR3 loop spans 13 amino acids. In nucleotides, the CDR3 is TGTGCCAGACCTGGGGGAGGGAAAGAGACCCAGTACTTC. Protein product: CARPGGGKETQYF.

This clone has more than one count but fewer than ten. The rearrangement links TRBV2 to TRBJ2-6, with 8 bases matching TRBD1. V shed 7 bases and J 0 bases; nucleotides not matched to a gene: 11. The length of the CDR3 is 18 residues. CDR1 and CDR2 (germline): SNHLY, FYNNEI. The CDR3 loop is CASTETGQGNSGANVLTF. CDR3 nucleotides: TGTGCCAGCACCGAGACCGGACAGGGAAACTCTGGGGCCAACGTCCTGACTTTC.

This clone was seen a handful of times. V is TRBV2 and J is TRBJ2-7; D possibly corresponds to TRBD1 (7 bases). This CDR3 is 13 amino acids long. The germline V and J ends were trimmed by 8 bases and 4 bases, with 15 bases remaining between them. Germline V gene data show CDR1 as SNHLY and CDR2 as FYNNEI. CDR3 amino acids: CASFETGTYEQYF. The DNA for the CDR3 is TGTGCCAGCTTTGAGACAGGGACTTACGAGCAGTACTTC.

This CDR3 reads CASSLDTAYNEQFF. Here the CDR3 DNA reads TGTGCCAGCAGCTTGGATACGGCCTACAATGAGCAGTTCTTC. The V and J genes are TRBV5-8 and TRBJ2-1; D not resolved. This CDR3 region has 14 residues. CDR1 SGHTS and CDR2 YDEGEE come from the germline V gene. The V and J ends lost 0 bases and 2 bases respectively, with 6 bases between them.

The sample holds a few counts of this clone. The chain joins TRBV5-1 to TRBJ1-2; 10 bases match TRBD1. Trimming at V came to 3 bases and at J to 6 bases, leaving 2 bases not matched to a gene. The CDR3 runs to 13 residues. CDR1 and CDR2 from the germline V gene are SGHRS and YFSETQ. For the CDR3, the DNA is TGCGCCAGCAGCTCGGGGACAGGGGATGGCTACACCTTC. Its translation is CASSSGTGDGYTF.

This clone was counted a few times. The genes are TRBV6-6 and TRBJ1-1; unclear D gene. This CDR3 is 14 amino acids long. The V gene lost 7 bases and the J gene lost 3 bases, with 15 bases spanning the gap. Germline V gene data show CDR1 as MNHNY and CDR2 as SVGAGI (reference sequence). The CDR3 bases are TGTGCCAGCAACCAACCCCAAGGAGACACTGAAGCTTTCTTT. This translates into CASNQPQGDTEAFF.

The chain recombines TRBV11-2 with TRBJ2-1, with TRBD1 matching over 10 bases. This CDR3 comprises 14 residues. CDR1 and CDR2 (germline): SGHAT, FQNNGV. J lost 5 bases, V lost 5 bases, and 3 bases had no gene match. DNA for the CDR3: TGTGCCAGCAGCCAGGGACAGGGGCACAATGAGCAGTTCTTC. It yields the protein CASSQGQGHNEQFF.

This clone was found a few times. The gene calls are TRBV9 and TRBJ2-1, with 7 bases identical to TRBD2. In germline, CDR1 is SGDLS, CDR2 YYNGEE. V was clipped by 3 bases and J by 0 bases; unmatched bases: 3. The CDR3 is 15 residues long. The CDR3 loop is CASSGSGLSYNEQFF. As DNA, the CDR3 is TGTGCCAGCAGCGGTAGCGGGCTCTCCTACAATGAGCAGTTCTTC.

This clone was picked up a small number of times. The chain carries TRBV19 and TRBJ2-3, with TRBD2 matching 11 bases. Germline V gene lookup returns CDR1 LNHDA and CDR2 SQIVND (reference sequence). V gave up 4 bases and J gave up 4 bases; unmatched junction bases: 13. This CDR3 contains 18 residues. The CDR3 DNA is TGTGCCAGTAGTACGGCTTTGGCTAGCGGGGGGCCTGCAGATACGCAGTATTTT. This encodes CASSTALASGGPADTQYF.

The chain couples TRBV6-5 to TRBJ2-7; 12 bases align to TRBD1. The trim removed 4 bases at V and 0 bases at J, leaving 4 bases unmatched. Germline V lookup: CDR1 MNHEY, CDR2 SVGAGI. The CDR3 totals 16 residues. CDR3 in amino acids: CASSWGQGAVSYEQYF. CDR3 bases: TGTGCCAGCAGTTGGGGACAGGGGGCGGTCTCCTACGAGCAGTACTTC.

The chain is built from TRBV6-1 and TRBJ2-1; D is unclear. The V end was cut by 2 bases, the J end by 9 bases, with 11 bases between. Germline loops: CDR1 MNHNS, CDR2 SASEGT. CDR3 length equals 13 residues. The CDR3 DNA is TGTGCCAGCAGTGAAAAGTCCCTAACTGAGCAGTTCTTC. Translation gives CASSEKSLTEQFF.

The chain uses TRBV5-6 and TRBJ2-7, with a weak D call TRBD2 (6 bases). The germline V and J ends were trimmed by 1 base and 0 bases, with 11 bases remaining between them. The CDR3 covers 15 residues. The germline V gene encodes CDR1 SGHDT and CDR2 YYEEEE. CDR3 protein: CASSLWGLNSYEQYF. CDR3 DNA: TGTGCCAGCAGCTTGTGGGGACTGAACTCCTACGAGCAGTACTTC.

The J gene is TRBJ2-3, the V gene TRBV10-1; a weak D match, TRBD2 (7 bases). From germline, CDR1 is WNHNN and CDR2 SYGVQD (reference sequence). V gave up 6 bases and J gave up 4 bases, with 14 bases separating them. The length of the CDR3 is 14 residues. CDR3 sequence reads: CASSQGLAADTQYF. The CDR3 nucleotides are TGCGCCAGCAGCCAGGGGCTAGCGGCAGATACGCAGTATTTT.

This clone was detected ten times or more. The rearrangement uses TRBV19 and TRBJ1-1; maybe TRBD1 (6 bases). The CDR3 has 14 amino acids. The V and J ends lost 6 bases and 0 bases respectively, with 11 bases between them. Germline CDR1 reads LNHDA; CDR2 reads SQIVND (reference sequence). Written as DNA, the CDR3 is TGTGCCAGTAGAACTTCAGGGGTGAACACTGAAGCTTTCTTT. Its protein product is CASRTSGVNTEAFF. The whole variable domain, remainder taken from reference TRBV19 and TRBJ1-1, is DGGITQSPKYLFRKEGQNVTLSCEQNLNHDAMYWYRQDPGQGLRLIYYSQIVNDFQKGDIAEGYSVSREKKESFPLTVTSAQKNPTAFYLCASRTSGVNTEAFFGQGTRLTVV.

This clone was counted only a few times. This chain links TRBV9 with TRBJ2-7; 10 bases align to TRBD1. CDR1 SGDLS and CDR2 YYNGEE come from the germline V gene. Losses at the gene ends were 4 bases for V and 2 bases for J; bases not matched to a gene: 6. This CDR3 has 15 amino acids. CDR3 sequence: CASSTGTGVPYEQYF. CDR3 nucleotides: TGTGCCAGCAGCACCGGGACAGGGGTACCCTACGAGCAGTACTTC.

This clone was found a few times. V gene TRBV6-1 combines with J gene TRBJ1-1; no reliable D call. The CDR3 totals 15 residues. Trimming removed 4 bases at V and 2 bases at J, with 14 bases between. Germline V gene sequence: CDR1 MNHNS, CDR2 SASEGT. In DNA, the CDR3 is TGTGCCAGCAGTGGGAGAGATACAAGAAACACTGAAGCTTTCTTT. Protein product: CASSGRDTRNTEAFF.

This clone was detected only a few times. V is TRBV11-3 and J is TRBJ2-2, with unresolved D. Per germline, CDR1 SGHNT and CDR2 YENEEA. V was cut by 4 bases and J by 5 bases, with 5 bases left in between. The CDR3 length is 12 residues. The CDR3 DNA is TGTGCCAGCAGCTCCTATACCGGGGAGCTGTTTTTT. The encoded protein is CASSSYTGELFF.

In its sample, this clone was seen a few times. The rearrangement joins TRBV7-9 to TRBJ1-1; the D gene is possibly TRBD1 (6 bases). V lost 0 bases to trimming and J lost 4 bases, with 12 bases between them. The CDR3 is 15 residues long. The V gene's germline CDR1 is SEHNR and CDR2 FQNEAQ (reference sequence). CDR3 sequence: CASSLAQGVGTEAFF. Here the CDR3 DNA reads TGTGCCAGCAGCTTAGCACAGGGAGTGGGCACTGAAGCTTTCTTT.

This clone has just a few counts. The CDR3 here is CASSSAGGPYNEQFF. The DNA for the CDR3 is TGTGCCAGCAGCTCCGCGGGGGGGCCGTACAATGAGCAGTTCTTC. The rearrangement uses TRBV11-2 and TRBJ2-1; 9 nucleotides match TRBD2. V shed 4 bases and J 4 bases; nucleotides not matched to a gene: 5. The germline gives CDR1 SGHAT, CDR2 FQNNGV. CDR3 size: 15 residues. The full variable domain, in which reference TRBV11-2 and TRBJ2-1 provide the parts outside the CDR3, is EAGVAQSPRYKIIEKRQSVAFWCNPISGHATLYWYQQILGQGPKLLIQFQNNGVVDDSQLPKDRFSAERLKGVDSTLKIQPAKLEDSAVYLCASSSAGGPYNEQFFGPGTRLTVL.

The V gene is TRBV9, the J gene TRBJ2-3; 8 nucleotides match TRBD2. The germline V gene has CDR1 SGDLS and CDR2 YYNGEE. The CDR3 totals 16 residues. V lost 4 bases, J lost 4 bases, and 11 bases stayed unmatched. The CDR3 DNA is TGTGCCAGCAGCAGCCGTCGGAGGCGGGGGGCAGATACGCAGTATTTT. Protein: CASSSRRRRGADTQYF.

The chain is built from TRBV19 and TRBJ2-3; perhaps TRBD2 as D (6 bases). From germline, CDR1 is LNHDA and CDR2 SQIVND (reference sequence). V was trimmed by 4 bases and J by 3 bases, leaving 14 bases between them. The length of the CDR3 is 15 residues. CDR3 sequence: CASSSGALATDTQYF. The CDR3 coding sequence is TGTGCCAGTAGTAGCGGGGCTCTTGCGACAGATACGCAGTATTTT.

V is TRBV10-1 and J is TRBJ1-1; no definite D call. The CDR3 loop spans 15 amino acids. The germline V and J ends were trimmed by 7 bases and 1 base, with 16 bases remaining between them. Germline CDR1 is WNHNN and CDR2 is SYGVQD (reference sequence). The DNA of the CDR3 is TGCGCCAGCACCGTTAGCACGGGAGGGAACACTGAAGCTTTCTTT. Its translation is CASTVSTGGNTEAFF.